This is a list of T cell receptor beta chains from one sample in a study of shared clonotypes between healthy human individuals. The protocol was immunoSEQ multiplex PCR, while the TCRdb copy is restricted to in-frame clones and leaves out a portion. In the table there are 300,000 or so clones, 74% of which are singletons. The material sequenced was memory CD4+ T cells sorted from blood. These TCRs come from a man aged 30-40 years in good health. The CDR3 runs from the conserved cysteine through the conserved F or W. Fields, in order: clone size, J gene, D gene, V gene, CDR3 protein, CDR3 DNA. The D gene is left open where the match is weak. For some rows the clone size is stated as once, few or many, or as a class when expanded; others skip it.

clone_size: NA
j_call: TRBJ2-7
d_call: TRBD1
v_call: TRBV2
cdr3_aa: CASSERGGAVYEQYF
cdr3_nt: TGTGCCAGCAGTGAAAGAGGGGGCGCGGTCTACGAGCAGTACTTC

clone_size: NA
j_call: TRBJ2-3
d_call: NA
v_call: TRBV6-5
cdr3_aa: CASSYGVGNTDTQYF
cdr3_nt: TGTGCCAGCAGTTACGGGGTGGGGAACACAGATACGCAGTATTTT

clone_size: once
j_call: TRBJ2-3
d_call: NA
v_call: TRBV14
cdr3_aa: CASSPTIDTQYF
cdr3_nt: TGTGCCAGCAGCCCGACAATAGATACGCAGTATTTT

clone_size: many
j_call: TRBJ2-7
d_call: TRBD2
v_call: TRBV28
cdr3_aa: CASSLLAYPYGQLALQTIEQYF
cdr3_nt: TGTGCCAGCAGTTTATTGGCGTATCCATATGGCCAACTAGCGCTTCAGACGATCGAGCAGTACTTC

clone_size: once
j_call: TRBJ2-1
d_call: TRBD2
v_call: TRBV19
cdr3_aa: CASSIEVVAGLYNEQFF
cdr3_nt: TGTGCCAGTAGTATAGAGGTTGTAGCGGGACTCTACAATGAGCAGTTCTTC

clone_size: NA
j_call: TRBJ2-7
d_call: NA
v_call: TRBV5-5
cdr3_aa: CASSLGVGPYEQYF
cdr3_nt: TGTGCCAGCAGCTTGGGAGTCGGACCCTACGAGCAGTACTTC

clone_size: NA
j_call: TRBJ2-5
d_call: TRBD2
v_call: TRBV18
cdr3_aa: CASSSGTSGTQETQYF
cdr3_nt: TGTGCCAGCTCATCCGGGACTAGCGGGACCCAAGAGACCCAGTACTTC

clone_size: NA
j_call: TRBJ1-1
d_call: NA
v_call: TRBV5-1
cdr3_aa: CASSKEWGLNTEAFF
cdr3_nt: TGCGCCAGCAGCAAGGAGTGGGGATTGAACACTGAAGCTTTCTTT

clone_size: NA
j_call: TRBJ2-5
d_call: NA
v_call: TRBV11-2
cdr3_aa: CASSPGGTVWTQYF
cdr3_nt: TGTGCCAGCAGCCCCGGAGGAACGGTTTGGACCCAGTACTTC

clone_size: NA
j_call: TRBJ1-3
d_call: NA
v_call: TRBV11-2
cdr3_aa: CASSLYSGNTIYF
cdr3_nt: TGTGCCAGCAGCTTATACAGTGGAAACACCATATATTTT

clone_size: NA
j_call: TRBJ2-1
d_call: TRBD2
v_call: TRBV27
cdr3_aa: CSSGRSLNEQFF
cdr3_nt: TGTTCCAGCGGGAGGAGTTTAAATGAGCAGTTCTTC

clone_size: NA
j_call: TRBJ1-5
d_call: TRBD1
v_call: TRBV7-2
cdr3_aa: CASSPRAGGDQPQHF
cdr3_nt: TGTGCCAGCAGTCCCCGGGCAGGGGGGGATCAGCCCCAGCATTTT

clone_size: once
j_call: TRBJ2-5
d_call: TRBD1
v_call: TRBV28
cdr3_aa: CASRRQGFAQYF
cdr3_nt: TGTGCCAGCAGGCGACAGGGGTTTGCCCAGTACTTC

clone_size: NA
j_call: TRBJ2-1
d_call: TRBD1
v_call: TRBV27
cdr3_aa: CASKPPDRGSCNEQFF
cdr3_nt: TGTGCCAGCAAACCTCCGGACAGGGGGTCCTGCAATGAGCAGTTCTTC

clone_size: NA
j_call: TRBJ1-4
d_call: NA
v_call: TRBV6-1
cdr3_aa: CASSEYVEEKLFF
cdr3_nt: TGTGCCAGCAGTGAATATGTGGAGGAAAAACTGTTTTTT

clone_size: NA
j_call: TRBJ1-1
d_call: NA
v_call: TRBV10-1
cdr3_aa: CASSESVGNTEAFF
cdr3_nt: TGCGCCAGCAGTGAGTCAGTGGGGAACACTGAAGCTTTCTTT

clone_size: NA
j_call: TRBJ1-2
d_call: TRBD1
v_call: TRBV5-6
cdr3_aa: CASSLQGAQGYTF
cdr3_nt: TGTGCCAGCAGCTTGCAGGGGGCACAGGGCTACACCTTC

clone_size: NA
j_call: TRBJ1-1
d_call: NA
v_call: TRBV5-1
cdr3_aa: CASSSTNWETEAFF
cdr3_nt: TGCGCCAGCAGCTCTACTAATTGGGAAACTGAAGCTTTCTTT

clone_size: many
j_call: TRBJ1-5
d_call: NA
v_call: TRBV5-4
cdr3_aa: CASSPQPQPNQPQHF
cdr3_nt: TGTGCCAGCAGCCCCCAGCCGCAGCCCAATCAGCCCCAGCATTTT

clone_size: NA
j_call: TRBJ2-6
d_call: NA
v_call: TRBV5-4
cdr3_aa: CASSLPLRSGANVLTF
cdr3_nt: TGTGCCAGCAGCTTACCGCTCCGCTCTGGGGCCAACGTCCTGACTTTC

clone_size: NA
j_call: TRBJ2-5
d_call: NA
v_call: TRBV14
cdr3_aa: CASSHKQGREETQYF
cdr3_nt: TGTGCCAGCAGCCACAAACAGGGGAGGGAAGAGACCCAGTACTTC

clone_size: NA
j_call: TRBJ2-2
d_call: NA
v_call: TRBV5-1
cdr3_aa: CASSLDPDGAGELFF
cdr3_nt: TGCGCCAGCAGCTTGGACCCCGACGGAGCCGGGGAGCTGTTTTTT

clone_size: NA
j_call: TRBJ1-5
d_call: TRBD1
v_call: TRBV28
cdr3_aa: CASSRGQVSNQPQHF
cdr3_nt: TGTGCCAGCAGCCGAGGACAGGTTAGCAATCAGCCCCAGCATTTT

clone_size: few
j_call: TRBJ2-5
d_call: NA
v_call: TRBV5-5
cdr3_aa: CASSQGITGSGETQYF
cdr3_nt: TGTGCCAGCAGCCAGGGAATTACAGGATCGGGAGAGACCCAGTACTTC

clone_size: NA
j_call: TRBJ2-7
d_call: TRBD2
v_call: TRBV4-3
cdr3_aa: CASSQGLAGGSTEQYF
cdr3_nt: TGCGCCAGCAGCCAAGGACTAGCGGGAGGGTCGACGGAGCAGTACTTC

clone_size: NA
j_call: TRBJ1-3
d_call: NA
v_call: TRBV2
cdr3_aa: CASSGQTSGNTIYF
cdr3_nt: TGTGCCAGCAGTGGTCAGACCTCTGGAAACACCATATATTTT

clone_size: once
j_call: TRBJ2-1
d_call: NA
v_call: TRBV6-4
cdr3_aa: CASSVQPGSYNEQFF
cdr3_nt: TGTGCCAGCAGTGTACAGCCTGGCTCCTACAATGAGCAGTTCTTC